This T cell receptor beta chain was captured in a study of blood T cell repertoires in COVID-19. The protocol was immunoSEQ multiplex PCR, while the TCRdb copy is restricted to in-frame clones and leaves out a portion. This table has about 230,000 clones, around 83% appearing once. CDR3 length: 16 residues. With 3 bases removed from V and 2 bases from J, the gap between germline ends came to 15 bases. CDR1 is MGHRA and CDR2 is YSYEKL in the germline V gene. The clonotype originates from an elderly man with acute or convalescent COVID-19. Sequencing used peripheral blood. V and J are TRBV4-1 and TRBJ2-3, with D possibly matching TRBD1 (6 bases). This CDR3 is CASSHVFGQNTDTQYF. The CDR3 coding sequence is TGCGCCAGCAGCCATGTCTTCGGACAGAACACAGATACGCAGTATTTT.